This T cell receptor beta chain is drawn from a study of cytomegalovirus exposure and HLA in healthy donors. Overall study findings and caveats: Some highly shared sequence variants likely arose as a pipeline artifact. From TCR beta sequences, most subjects' HLA-A and HLA-B alleles were reportedly predicted accurately. Most TCR sequences were seen very rarely across donors, but some public TCRs occurred in many. Reportedly, cytomegalovirus status was diagnosed with high sensitivity and specificity.

This PCR relied on a set of 60 Vbeta primers and 13 Jbeta primers. The protocol was immunoSEQ multiplex PCR, while the TCRdb copy is restricted to in-frame clones and leaves out a portion. The repertoire holds approximately 140,000 clones, with around 81% as singletons. V shed 0 bases and J shed 6 bases, with 8 bases lying between them. The CDR3 consists of 14 residues. The V gene's germline CDR1 is LGHNA and CDR2 YSLEER. As to this clone: Its cognate antigen is unknown.

The sample comprised PBMCs. The origin of this receptor is a man aged 18 to 30 in good health and CMV-seronegative. J is TRBJ2-2 and V is TRBV4-3; perhaps TRBD2 as D (5 bases). The CDR3, as DNA: TGCGCCAGCAGCCAAGATCTACTAGCCGGGGAGCTGTTTTTT. Its translation: CASSQDLLAGELFF.